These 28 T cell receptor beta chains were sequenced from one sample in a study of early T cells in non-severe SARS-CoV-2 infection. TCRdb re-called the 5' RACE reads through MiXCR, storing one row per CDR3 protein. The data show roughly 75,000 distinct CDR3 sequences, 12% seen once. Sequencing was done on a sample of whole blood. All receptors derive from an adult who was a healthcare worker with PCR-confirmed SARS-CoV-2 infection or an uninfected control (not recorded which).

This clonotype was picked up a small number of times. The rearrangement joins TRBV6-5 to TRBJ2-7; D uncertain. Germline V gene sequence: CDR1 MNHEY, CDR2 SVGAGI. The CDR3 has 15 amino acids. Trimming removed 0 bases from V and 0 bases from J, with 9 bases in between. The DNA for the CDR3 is TGTGCCAGCAGTTACTCTTCCGCCTTCTCCTACGAGCAGTACTTC. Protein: CASSYSSAFSYEQYF.

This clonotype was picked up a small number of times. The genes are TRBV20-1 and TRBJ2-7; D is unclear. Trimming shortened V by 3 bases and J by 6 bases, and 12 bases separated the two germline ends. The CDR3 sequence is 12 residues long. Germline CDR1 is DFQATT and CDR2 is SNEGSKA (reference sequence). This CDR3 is CSARFPNREQYF. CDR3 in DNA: TGCAGTGCTAGGTTCCCCAACCGCGAGCAGTACTTC.

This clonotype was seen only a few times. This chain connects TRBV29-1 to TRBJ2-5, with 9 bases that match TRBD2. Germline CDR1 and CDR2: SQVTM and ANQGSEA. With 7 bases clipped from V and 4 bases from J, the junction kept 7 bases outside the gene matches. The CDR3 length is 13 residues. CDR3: CSGLAGAAETQYF. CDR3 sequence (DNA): TGCAGCGGATTAGCGGGAGCAGCAGAGACCCAGTACTTC. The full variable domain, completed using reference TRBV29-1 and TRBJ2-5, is SAVISQKPSRDICQRGTSLTIQCQVDSQVTMMFWYRQQPGQSLTLIATANQGSEATYESGFVIDKFPISRPNLTFSTLTVSNMSPEDSSIYLCSGLAGAAETQYFGPGTRLLVL.

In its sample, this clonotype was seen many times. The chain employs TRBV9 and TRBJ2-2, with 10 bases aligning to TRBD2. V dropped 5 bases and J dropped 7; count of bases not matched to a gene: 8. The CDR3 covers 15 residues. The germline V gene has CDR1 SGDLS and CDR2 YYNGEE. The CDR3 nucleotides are TGTGCCAGCAGGAAGCGGGAGGGCCTAGACGGGGAGCTGTTTTTT. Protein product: CASRKREGLDGELFF.

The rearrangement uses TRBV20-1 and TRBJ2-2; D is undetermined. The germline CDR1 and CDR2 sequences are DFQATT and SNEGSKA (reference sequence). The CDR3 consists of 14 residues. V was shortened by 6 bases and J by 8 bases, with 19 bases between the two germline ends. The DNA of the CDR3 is TGCAGTGCCCTCGGGCCATCGGCCGGAGGGGAGCTGTTTTTT. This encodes CSALGPSAGGELFF.

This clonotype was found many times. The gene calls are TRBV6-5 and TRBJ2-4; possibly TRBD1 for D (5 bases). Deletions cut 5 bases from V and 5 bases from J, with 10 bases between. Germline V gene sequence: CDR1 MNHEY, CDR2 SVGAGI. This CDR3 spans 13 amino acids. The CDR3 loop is CASSRTLENIQYF. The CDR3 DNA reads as TGTGCCAGCAGTAGGACACTGGAAAACATTCAGTACTTC.

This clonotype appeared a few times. The CDR3 coding sequence is TGTGCCAGCAGCGTAGGACAGGCAAGGGGGGAAGCTTTCTTT. Protein: CASSVGQARGEAFF. This chain connects TRBV9 to TRBJ1-1; D perhaps matches TRBD1 (6 bases). Trimming removed 0 bases from V and 8 bases from J, with 14 bases in between. Germline values: CDR1 SGDLS, CDR2 YYNGEE. This CDR3 spans 14 amino acids.

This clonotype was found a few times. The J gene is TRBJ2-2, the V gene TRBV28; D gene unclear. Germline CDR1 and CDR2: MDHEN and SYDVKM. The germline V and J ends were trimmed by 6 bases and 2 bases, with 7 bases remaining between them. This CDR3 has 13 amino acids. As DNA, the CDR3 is TGTGCCAGCAGACAGACCAACACCGGGGAGCTGTTTTTT. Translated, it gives CASRQTNTGELFF.

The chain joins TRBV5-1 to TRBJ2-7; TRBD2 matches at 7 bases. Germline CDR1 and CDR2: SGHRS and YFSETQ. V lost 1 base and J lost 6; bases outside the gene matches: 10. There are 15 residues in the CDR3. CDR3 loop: CASSLTREGLVEQYF. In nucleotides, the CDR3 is TGCGCCAGCAGCTTGACGAGGGAGGGCCTGGTCGAGCAGTACTTC.

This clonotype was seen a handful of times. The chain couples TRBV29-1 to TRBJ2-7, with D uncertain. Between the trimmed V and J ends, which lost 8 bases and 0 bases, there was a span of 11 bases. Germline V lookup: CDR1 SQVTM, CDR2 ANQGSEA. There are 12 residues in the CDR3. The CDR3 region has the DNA TGCAGCACATGGACGGCCTCCTACGAGCAGTACTTC. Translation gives CSTWTASYEQYF.

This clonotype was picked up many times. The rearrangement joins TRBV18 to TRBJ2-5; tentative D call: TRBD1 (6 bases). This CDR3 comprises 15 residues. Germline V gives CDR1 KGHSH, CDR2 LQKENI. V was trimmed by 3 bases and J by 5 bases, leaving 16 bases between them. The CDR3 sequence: CASSPIPQGVETQYF. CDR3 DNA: TGTGCCAGCTCACCTATTCCACAGGGAGTTGAGACCCAGTACTTC.

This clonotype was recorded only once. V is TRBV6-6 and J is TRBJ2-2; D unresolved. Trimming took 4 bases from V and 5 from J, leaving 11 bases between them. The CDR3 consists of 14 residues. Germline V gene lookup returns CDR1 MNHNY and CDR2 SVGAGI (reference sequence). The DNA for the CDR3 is TGTGCCAGCAGTTGGGCCGGCCTAACCGGGGAGCTGTTTTTT. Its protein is CASSWAGLTGELFF.

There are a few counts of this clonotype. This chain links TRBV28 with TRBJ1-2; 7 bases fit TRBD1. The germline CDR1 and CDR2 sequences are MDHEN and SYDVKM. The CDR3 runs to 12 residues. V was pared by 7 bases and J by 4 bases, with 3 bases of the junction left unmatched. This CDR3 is CASTRGGYGYTF. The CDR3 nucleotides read TGTGCCAGCACCAGGGGGGGCTATGGCTACACCTTC.

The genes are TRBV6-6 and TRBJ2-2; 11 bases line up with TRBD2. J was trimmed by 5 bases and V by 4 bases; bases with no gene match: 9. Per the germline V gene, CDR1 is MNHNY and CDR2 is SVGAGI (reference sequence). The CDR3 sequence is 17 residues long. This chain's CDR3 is CASSLSSGRGETGELFF. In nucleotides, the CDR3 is TGTGCCAGCAGTTTGAGTAGCGGGAGGGGTGAAACCGGGGAGCTGTTTTTT.

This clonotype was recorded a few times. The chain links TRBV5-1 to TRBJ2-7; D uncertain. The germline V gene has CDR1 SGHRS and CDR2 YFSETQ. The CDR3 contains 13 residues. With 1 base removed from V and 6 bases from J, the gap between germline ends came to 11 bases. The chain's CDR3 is CASSLLPDIEQYF. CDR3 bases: TGCGCCAGCAGCTTGCTGCCAGATATCGAGCAGTACTTC.

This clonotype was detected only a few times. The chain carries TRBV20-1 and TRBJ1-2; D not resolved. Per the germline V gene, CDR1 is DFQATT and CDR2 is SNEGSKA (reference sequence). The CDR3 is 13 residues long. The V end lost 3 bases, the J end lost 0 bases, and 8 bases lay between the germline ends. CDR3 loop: CSASFRTNYGYTF. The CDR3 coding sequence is TGCAGTGCTAGCTTCAGGACTAACTATGGCTACACCTTC.

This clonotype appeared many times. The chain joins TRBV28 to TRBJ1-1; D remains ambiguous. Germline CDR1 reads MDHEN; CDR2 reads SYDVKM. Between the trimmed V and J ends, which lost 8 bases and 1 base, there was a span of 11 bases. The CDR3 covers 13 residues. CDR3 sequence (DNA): TGTGCCAGCGAGAGAGGCCAGAACACTGAAGCTTTCTTT. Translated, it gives CASERGQNTEAFF.

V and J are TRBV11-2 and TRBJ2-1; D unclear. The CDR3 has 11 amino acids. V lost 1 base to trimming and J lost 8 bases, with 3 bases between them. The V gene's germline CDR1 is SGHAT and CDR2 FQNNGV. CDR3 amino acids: CASSLVYEQFF. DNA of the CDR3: TGTGCCAGCAGCTTAGTATATGAGCAGTTCTTC.

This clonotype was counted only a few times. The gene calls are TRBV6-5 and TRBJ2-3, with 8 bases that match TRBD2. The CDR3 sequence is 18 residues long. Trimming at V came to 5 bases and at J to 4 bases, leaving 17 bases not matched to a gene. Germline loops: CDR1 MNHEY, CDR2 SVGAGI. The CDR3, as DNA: TGTGCCAGCAGTGGCGCCCTGGGAGCGGGAGTAGGGCCAGATACGCAGTATTTT. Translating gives CASSGALGAGVGPDTQYF.

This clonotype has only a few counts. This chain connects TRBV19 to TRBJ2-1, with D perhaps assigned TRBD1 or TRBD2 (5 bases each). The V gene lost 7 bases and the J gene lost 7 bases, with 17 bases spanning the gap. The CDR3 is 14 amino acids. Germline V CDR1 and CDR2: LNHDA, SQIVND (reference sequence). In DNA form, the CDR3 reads TGTGCCAGTATGTTACCGGGACGACGGAATGAGCAGTTCTTC. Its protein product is CASMLPGRRNEQFF.

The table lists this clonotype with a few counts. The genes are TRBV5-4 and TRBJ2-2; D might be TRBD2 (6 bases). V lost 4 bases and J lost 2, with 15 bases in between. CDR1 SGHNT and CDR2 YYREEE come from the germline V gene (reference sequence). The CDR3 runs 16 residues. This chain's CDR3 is CASSPLKRANTGELFF. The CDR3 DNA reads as TGTGCCAGCAGCCCCTTGAAGCGGGCAAACACCGGGGAGCTGTTTTTT.

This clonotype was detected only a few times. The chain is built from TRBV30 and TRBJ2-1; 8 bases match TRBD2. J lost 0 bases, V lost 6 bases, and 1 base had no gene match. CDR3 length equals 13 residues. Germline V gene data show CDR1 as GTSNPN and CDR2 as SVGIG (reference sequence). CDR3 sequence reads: CACGTSSYNEQFF. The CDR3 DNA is TGTGCCTGTGGGACTAGCTCCTACAATGAGCAGTTCTTC.

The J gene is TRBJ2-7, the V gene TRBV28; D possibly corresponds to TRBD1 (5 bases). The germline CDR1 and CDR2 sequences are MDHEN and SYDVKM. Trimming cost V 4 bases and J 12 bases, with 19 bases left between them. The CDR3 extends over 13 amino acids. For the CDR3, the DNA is TGTGCCAGCAGTTCTGGGGCACCCTCTTGGGCGTACTTC. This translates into CASSSGAPSWAYF. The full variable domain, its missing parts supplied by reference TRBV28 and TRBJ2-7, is DVKVTQSSRYLVKRTGEKVFLECVQDMDHENMFWYRQDPGLGLRLIYFSYDVKMKEKGDIPEGYSVSREKKERFSLILESASTNQTSMYLCASSSGAPSWAYFGPGTRLTVT.

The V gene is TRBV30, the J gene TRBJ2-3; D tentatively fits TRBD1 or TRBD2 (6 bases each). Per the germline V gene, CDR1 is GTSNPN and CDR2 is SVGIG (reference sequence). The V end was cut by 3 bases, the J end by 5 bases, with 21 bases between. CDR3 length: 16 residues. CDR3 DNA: TGTGCCTGGAGAGCGAGGGGGACGGCGGGGAGAGATACGCAGTATTTT. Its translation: CAWRARGTAGRDTQYF. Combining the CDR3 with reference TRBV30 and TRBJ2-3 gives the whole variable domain SQTIHQWPATLVQPVGSPLSLECTVEGTSNPNLYWYRQAAGRGLQLLFYSVGIGQISSEVPQNLSASRPQDRQFILSSKKLLLSDSGFYLCAWRARGTAGRDTQYFGPGTRLTVL.

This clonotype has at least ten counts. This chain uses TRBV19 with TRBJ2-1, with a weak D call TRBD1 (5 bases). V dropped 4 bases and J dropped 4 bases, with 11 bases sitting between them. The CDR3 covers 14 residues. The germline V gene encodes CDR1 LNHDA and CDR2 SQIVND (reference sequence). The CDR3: CASSKQAQYNEQFF. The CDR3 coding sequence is TGTGCCAGTAGTAAACAGGCCCAATACAATGAGCAGTTCTTC.

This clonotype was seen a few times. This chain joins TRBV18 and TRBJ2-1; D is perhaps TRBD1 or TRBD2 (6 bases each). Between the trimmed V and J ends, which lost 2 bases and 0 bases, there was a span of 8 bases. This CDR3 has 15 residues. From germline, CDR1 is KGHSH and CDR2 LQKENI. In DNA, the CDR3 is TGTGCCAGCTCACCAGAGGGGGGCTCCTACAATGAGCAGTTCTTC. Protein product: CASSPEGGSYNEQFF.

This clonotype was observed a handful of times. CDR3 sequence (DNA): TGTGCCAGCAGCCCTACGACTAGCGGTAATGAGCAGTTCTTC. Amino acids: CASSPTTSGNEQFF. This chain joins TRBV7-2 and TRBJ2-1, with TRBD2 matching over 9 bases. The J segment lost 7 bases and the V segment lost 5 bases, leaving 6 bases of the junction unmatched. The germline CDR1 and CDR2 sequences are SGHTA and FQGNSA. This CDR3 is 14 amino acids long.

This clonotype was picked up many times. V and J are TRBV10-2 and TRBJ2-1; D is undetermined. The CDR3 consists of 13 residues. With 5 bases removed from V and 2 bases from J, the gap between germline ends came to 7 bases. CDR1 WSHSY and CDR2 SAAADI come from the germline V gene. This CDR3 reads CASSREAYNEQFF. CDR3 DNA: TGCGCCAGCAGTCGCGAGGCCTACAATGAGCAGTTCTTC.